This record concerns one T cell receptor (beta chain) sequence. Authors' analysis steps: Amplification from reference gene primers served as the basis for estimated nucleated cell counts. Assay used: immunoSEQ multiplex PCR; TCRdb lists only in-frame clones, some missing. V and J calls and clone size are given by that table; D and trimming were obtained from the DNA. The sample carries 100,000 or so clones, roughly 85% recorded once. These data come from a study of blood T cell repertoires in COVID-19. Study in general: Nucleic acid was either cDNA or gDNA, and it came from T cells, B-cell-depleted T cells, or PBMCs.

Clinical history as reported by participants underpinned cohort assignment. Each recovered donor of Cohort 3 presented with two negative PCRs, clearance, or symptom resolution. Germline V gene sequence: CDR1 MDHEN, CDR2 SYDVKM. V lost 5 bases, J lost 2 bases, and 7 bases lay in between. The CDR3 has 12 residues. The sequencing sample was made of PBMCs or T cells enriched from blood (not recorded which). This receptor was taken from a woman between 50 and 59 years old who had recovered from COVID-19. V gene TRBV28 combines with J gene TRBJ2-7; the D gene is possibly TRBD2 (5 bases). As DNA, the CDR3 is TGTGCCAGCAGTGACGGGACCTACGAGCAGTACTTC. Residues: CASSDGTYEQYF. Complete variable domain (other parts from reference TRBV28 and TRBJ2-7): DVKVTQSSRYLVKRTGEKVFLECVQDMDHENMFWYRQDPGLGLRLIYFSYDVKMKEKGDIPEGYSVSREKKERFSLILESASTNQTSMYLCASSDGTYEQYFGPGTRLTVT.